A single sample is the source of the 23 T cell receptor beta chains below, sequenced in a study of shared clonotypes between healthy human individuals. Profiled with immunoSEQ multiplex PCR; TCRdb holds only in-frame clones, not every one. The sample has approximately 2.5 million clones, around 94% seen once; the top ten hold 0.13% to 0.15%. Material: naive CD4+ T cells sorted from blood. Subset here: CD45RA+ positively selected. The receptors were sampled from a man aged 18-30 years in good health.

The rearrangement links TRBV19 to TRBJ2-7; 8 bases agree with TRBD1. Unmatched junction bases numbered 7, after V lost 4 bases and J lost 2 bases. Germline lookup yields CDR1 LNHDA and CDR2 SQIVND (reference sequence). CDR3 size: 15 residues. CDR3 bases: TGTGCCAGTAGTAAGAGACAGGGGAAGGCCTACGAGCAGTACTTC. Residues: CASSKRQGKAYEQYF.

The chain carries TRBV5-6 and TRBJ1-1; D may be TRBD1 (6 bases). The CDR3 covers 16 residues. CDR1 is SGHDT and CDR2 is YYEEEE in the germline V gene. The germline V and J ends were trimmed by 4 bases and 3 bases, with 19 bases remaining between them. The CDR3 bases are TGTGCCAGCAGCGCCATGGACAGATCGGGGGACACTGAAGCTTTCTTT. Its translation is CASSAMDRSGDTEAFF.

This clone was picked up a small number of times. Distinct nucleotide sequences in the sample also encode this CDR3. The chain is built from TRBV5-1 and TRBJ2-3; 9 positions match TRBD2. Germline lookup yields CDR1 SGHRS and CDR2 YFSETQ. The CDR3 runs 15 residues. V trimming: 0 bases; J trimming: 1 base; junction bases outside the gene matches: 0. The CDR3 sequence: CASSLGTSGTDTQYF. CDR3 bases: TGCGCCAGCAGCTTGGGGACTAGCGGCACAGATACGCAGTATTTT.

V usage is TRBV5-1 and J usage is TRBJ2-5; 9 bases map to TRBD2. This CDR3 contains 14 residues. V lost 1 base and J lost 3; bases outside the gene matches: 1. Per the germline V gene, CDR1 is SGHRS and CDR2 is YFSETQ. The CDR3 nucleotides are TGCGCCAGCAGCTTGCTAGCGGGGAAAGAGACCCAGTACTTC. It specifies CASSLLAGKETQYF.

About this clone itself: This sample includes further DNA sequences coding for the same CDR3. The chain recombines TRBV30 with TRBJ1-2; D possibly corresponds to TRBD1 (5 bases). Trimming removed 2 bases from V and 3 bases from J, with 7 bases in between. Looked up from germline, CDR1 is GTSNPN and CDR2 is SVGIG (reference sequence). The CDR3 has 12 amino acids. The CDR3 DNA sequence: TGTGCCTGGAGTACAGGAGACTATGGCTACACCTTC. Residues: CAWSTGDYGYTF.

The V and J genes are TRBV7-2 and TRBJ2-4; possible D gene TRBD1, 5 bases. Germline V CDR1 and CDR2: SGHTA, FQGNSA. The CDR3 is 16 amino acids. The V and J ends lost 5 bases and 0 bases respectively, with 14 bases between them. CDR3 nucleotide sequence: TGTGCCAGCAGCCTTCAGGGTGGGAAAGCCAAAAACATTCAGTACTTC. It specifies CASSLQGGKAKNIQYF.

J is TRBJ1-4 and V is TRBV19, with 9 bases that match TRBD1. V dropped 5 bases and J dropped 4; count of bases not matched to a gene: 2. This CDR3 has 14 residues. Germline CDR1 is LNHDA and CDR2 is SQIVND (reference sequence). CDR3 sequence reads: CASSLDRGNEKLFF. The CDR3 region has the DNA TGTGCCAGTAGTCTGGACAGGGGTAATGAAAAACTGTTTTTT.

The V and J genes are TRBV6-5 and TRBJ2-3, with 11 nucleotides matching TRBD2. V was pared by 6 bases and J by 15 bases, with 11 bases of the junction left unmatched. The germline gives CDR1 MNHEY, CDR2 SVGAGI. The CDR3 loop spans 13 amino acids. The CDR3 DNA is TGTGCCAGCAGGTCTAGCGGGGGGCTCTTGAGCTATTTT. Translated: CASRSSGGLLSYF.

The rearrangement joins TRBV10-2 to TRBJ2-5, with a weak D call TRBD2 (7 bases). The CDR3 has 15 residues. Germline V gives CDR1 WSHSY, CDR2 SAAADI. The germline V and J ends were trimmed by 4 bases and 1 base, with 13 bases remaining between them. The DNA for the CDR3 is TGCGCCAGCAGTGTTACAGGGACTATCCAAGAGACCCAGTACTTC. Protein: CASSVTGTIQETQYF.

This chain uses TRBV7-9 with TRBJ2-1; D is possibly TRBD1 or TRBD2 (6 bases each). The V gene lost 5 bases and the J gene lost 2 bases, with 10 bases spanning the gap. Germline assignment: CDR1 SEHNR and CDR2 FQNEAQ (reference sequence). The CDR3 consists of 14 residues. CDR3 DNA sequence: TGTGCCAGCAGCCGCGGGACAACCTACAATGAGCAGTTCTTC. Its translation: CASSRGTTYNEQFF.

The chain carries TRBV20-1 and TRBJ1-2, with unresolved D. The CDR3 runs 10 residues. Germline CDR1 is DFQATT and CDR2 is SNEGSKA (reference sequence). With 6 bases removed from V and 8 bases from J, the gap between germline ends came to 10 bases. Here the CDR3 reads CSALFKGYTF. The CDR3 DNA sequence: TGCAGTGCCCTCTTCAAGGGCTACACCTTC.

Comment on this clone: The identical CDR3 is also encoded by other nucleotide sequences in the sample. V and J are TRBV19 and TRBJ2-5, with a tentative D call TRBD1 (5 bases). V lost 4 bases to trimming and J lost 4 bases, with 7 bases between them. In germline, CDR1 is LNHDA, CDR2 SQIVND (reference sequence). This CDR3 is 12 amino acids long. The DNA of the CDR3 is TGTGCCAGTAGTAGCCAGGGAGAGACCCAGTACTTC. Translating it yields CASSSQGETQYF.

This chain uses TRBV11-2 with TRBJ2-5, with D possibly being TRBD2 (5 bases). V was trimmed by 5 bases and J by 4 bases, leaving 14 bases between them. The length of the CDR3 is 14 residues. CDR1 SGHAT and CDR2 FQNNGV come from the germline V gene. The CDR3 bases are TGTGCCAGCAGCAGAGGGTCAAAAACAGAGACCCAGTACTTC. Amino acid sequence: CASSRGSKTETQYF.

This chain connects TRBV30 to TRBJ1-2, with D perhaps matching TRBD1 (5 bases). Trimming shortened V by 3 bases and J by 8 bases, and 19 bases separated the two germline ends. The CDR3 spans 14 residues. The germline V gene encodes CDR1 GTSNPN and CDR2 SVGIG (reference sequence). The CDR3 nucleotides read TGTGCCTGGAGGAGGATTTCGGGGGTAGAGGGCTACACCTTC. Residues: CAWRRISGVEGYTF.

This sequence joins TRBV28 and TRBJ2-5, with 8 bases identical to TRBD1. The V segment lost 6 bases and the J segment 4 bases; nucleotides outside the gene matches: 7. The CDR3 spans 14 residues. The germline V gene has CDR1 MDHEN and CDR2 SYDVKM. The CDR3 nucleotides read TGTGCCAGCAGCCCCGGGGACAGGAGAGAGACCCAGTACTTC. Its translation is CASSPGDRRETQYF.

This rearrangement joins TRBV5-4 to TRBJ2-2; 9 nucleotides align to TRBD1. Germline V CDR1 and CDR2: SGHNT, YYREEE (reference sequence). V trimming: 4 bases; J trimming: 6 bases; junction bases outside the gene matches: 7. This CDR3 has 15 residues. CDR3 protein: CASSPLQGAPGELFF. The CDR3 DNA follows: TGTGCCAGCAGCCCATTACAGGGGGCCCCCGGGGAGCTGTTTTTT.

DNA of the CDR3: TGCAGTGCCGGCGACAGCCGCTACACCTTC. Protein sequence: CSAGDSRYTF. V is TRBV20-1 and J is TRBJ1-2, with a tentative D call TRBD1 (5 bases). Germline CDR1 reads DFQATT; CDR2 reads SNEGSKA (reference sequence). The CDR3 loop spans 10 amino acids. V shed 6 bases and J shed 9 bases, with 11 bases lying between them.

The J gene is TRBJ2-1, the V gene TRBV30; D possibly corresponds to TRBD2 (5 bases). The CDR3 has 14 residues. V gave up 0 bases and J gave up 7 bases, with 13 bases separating them. Per the germline V gene, CDR1 is GTSNPN and CDR2 is SVGIG (reference sequence). This CDR3 is CAWSVRGRGNEQFF. The CDR3 DNA follows: TGTGCCTGGAGTGTACGAGGGAGAGGGAATGAGCAGTTCTTC. Looking up the rest from reference TRBV30 and TRBJ2-1 gives the full variable domain: SQTIHQWPATLVQPVGSPLSLECTVEGTSNPNLYWYRQAAGRGLQLLFYSVGIGQISSEVPQNLSASRPQDRQFILSSKKLLLSDSGFYLCAWSVRGRGNEQFFGPGTRLTVL.

This rearrangement joins TRBV18 to TRBJ2-2, with D possibly being TRBD1 (6 bases). The V and J ends lost 3 bases and 0 bases respectively, with 14 bases between them. The germline V gene has CDR1 KGHSH and CDR2 LQKENI. There are 17 residues in the CDR3. The CDR3 here is CASSPDPGHPNTGELFF. CDR3 in DNA: TGTGCCAGCTCACCGGATCCGGGACACCCGAACACCGGGGAGCTGTTTTTT.

V gene TRBV11-2 combines with J gene TRBJ2-2, with D maybe TRBD1 (6 bases). CDR3 length: 17 amino acids. Germline CDR1 reads SGHAT; CDR2 reads FQNNGV. The V gene lost 2 bases and the J gene lost 6 bases, with 19 bases spanning the gap. CDR3 amino acids: CASSLPPRQGQAGELFF. The CDR3 coding sequence is TGTGCCAGCAGCTTACCGCCCAGGCAGGGACAAGCCGGGGAGCTGTTTTTT.

The chain has TRBV6-5 and TRBJ1-1; D uncertain. V was shortened by 8 bases and J by 1 base, with 11 bases between the two germline ends. The CDR3 has 13 amino acids. The germline V gene has CDR1 MNHEY and CDR2 SVGAGI. Here the CDR3 DNA reads TGTGCCAGCTCCGTAGGAGGGAACACTGAAGCTTTCTTT. Translating gives CASSVGGNTEAFF.

As for this clone: At the DNA level, this CDR3 is encoded by other sequences in the same sample as well. The V call is TRBV19, the J call TRBJ2-7; TRBD1 matches at 11 bases. With 6 bases clipped from V and 4 bases from J, the junction kept 5 bases outside the gene matches. This CDR3 region has 14 residues. Per the germline V gene, CDR1 is LNHDA and CDR2 is SQIVND (reference sequence). The DNA for the CDR3 is TGTGCCAGTAGCACCGGGACAGGGGGATACGAGCAGTACTTC. The encoded protein is CASSTGTGGYEQYF.

This rearrangement joins TRBV28 to TRBJ2-3, with a tentative D call TRBD1 (6 bases). Deletions cut 3 bases from V and 6 bases from J, with 13 bases between. The CDR3 runs 14 residues. CDR1 is MDHEN and CDR2 is SYDVKM in the germline V gene. The CDR3 sequence: CASSLNRGLDTQYF. The CDR3 nucleotides are TGTGCCAGCAGTTTGAATAGGGGGTTGGATACGCAGTATTTT.